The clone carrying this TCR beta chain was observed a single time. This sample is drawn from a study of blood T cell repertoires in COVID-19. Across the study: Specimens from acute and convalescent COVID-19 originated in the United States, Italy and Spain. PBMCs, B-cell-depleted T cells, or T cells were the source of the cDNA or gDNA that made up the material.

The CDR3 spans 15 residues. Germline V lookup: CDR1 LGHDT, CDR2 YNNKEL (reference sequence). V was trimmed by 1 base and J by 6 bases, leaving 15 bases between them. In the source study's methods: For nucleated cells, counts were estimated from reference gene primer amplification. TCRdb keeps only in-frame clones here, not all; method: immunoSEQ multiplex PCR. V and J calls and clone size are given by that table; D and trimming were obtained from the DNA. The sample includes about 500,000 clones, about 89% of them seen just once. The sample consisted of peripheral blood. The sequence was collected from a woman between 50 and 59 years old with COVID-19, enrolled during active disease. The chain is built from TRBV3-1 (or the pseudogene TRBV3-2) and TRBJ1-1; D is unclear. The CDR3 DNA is TGTGCCAGCAGCCAAGTAGTCCTTCGTACGGCTGAAGCTTTCTTT. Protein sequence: CASSQVVLRTAEAFF.